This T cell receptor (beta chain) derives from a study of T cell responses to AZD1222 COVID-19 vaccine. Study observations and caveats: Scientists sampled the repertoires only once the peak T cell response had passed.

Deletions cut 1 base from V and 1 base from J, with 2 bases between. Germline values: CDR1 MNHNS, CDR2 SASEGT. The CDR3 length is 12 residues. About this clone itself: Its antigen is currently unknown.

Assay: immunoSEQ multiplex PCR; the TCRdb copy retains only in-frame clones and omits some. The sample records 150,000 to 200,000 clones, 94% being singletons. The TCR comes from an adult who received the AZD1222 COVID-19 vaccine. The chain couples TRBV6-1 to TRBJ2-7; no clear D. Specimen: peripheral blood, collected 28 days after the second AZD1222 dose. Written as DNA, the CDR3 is TGTGCCAGCAGTGAAGAATCCTACGAGCAGTACTTC. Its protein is CASSEESYEQYF.